The TCR beta chain described here comes from a study of CD8+ T cells in alopecia areata. General study points: When scalp samples are sequenced, resident alphabeta T cells of normal skin are also captured. Lesional tissue from the scalp (especially in alopecia totalis/universalis) showed higher clonality than normal scalp.

The sequencing template was cDNA reverse transcribed from extracted RNA. The table came from immunoSEQ multiplex PCR; TCRdb's copy has only in-frame clones and leaves some out. The sample includes 150,000 to 200,000 clones, around three fifths of them seen just once. Treatment meaning: oral pan-JAK inhibitor, 5-10 mg twice daily. There are 14 residues in the CDR3. From germline, CDR1 is SQVTM and CDR2 ANQGSEA. Of note for this clone: The antigen remains unidentified.

The gene calls are TRBV29-1 and TRBJ1-5; a weak D match, TRBD1 (5 bases). Here the sequenced sample was CD4+ T cells sorted from blood, taken at week 4, from a patient treated with tofacitinib. The sequence derives from a human donor with alopecia areata. This CDR3 reads CTEGNRPRYQPQHF. DNA for the CDR3: TGCACCGAGGGGAACAGGCCGAGGTATCAGCCCCAGCATTTT.